This T cell receptor beta chain was identified during a study of blood T cell repertoires in COVID-19. Germline trimming cut 5 bases from V and 6 bases from J; bases unmatched to any gene: 3. The CDR3 is 12 amino acids. Assay used: immunoSEQ multiplex PCR; TCRdb lists only in-frame clones, some missing. The sample consists of 100,000 to 150,000 clones, 80% to 90% of them appearing once. The TCR originated in a man at least 80 years old with active or convalescent COVID-19. The specimen was peripheral blood. The rearrangement uses TRBV12-3 or TRBV12-4 and TRBJ2-7, with TRBD1 matching over 8 bases. The CDR3 loop reads CASSADRGEQYF. The DNA for the CDR3 is TGTGCCAGCAGTGCCGACAGGGGCGAGCAGTACTTC.